This entry lists 2 T cell receptor beta chains sequenced from one sample in a study of T cells in Graves' hyperthyroidism and ophthalmopathy. It was RNA transcripts that yielded the amplified TCR beta CDR3 regions. When the TCR CDR3 underwent first-round RT-PCR, the HTBI primer set was used. Each CDR3 protein gets one entry after TCRdb re-called the multiplex PCR reads with MiXCR. The sample has 350,000 or so distinct CDR3 sequences, around 18% seen once. Specimen: blood. The receptor source for this set is a woman in her forties with Graves' ophthalmopathy.

In this sample, this clonotype turned up many times. For the CDR3, the DNA is TGTGCCAGCAGCTTTGAGAACACTGAAGCTTTCTTT. Protein sequence: CASSFENTEAFF. The J gene is TRBJ1-1, the V gene TRBV11-2; unclear D gene. Germline values: CDR1 SGHAT, CDR2 FQNNGV. The CDR3 totals 12 residues. Trimming shortened V by 3 bases and J by 1 base, and 3 bases separated the two germline ends.

This clonotype was detected many times. V and J are TRBV20-1 and TRBJ2-7, with 11 bases that match TRBD2. J lost 4 bases, V lost 3 bases, and 8 bases had no gene match. CDR1 is DFQATT and CDR2 is SNEGSKA in the germline V gene (reference sequence). This CDR3 spans 15 amino acids. DNA for the CDR3: TGCAGTGCTAGTACAAGGACTAGCGGGCGTTACGAGCAGTACTTC. This sequence encodes CSASTRTSGRYEQYF.